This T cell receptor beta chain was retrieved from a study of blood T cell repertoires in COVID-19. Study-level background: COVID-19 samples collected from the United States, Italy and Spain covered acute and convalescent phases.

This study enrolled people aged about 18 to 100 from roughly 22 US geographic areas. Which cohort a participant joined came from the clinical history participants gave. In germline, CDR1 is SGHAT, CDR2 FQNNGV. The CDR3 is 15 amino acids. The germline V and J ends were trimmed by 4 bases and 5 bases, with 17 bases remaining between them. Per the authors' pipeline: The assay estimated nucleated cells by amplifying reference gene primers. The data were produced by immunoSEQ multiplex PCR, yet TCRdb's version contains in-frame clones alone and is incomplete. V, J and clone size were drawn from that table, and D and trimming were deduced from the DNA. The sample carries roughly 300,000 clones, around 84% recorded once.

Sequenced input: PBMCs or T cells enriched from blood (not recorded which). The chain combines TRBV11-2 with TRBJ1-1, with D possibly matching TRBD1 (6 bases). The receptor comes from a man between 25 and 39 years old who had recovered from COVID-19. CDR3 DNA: TGTGCCAGCAGCTCCGCCGACAGGCTGATTACTGAAGCTTTCTTT. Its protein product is CASSSADRLITEAFF. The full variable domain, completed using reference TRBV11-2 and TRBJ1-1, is EAGVAQSPRYKIIEKRQSVAFWCNPISGHATLYWYQQILGQGPKLLIQFQNNGVVDDSQLPKDRFSAERLKGVDSTLKIQPAKLEDSAVYLCASSSADRLITEAFFGQGTRLTVV.